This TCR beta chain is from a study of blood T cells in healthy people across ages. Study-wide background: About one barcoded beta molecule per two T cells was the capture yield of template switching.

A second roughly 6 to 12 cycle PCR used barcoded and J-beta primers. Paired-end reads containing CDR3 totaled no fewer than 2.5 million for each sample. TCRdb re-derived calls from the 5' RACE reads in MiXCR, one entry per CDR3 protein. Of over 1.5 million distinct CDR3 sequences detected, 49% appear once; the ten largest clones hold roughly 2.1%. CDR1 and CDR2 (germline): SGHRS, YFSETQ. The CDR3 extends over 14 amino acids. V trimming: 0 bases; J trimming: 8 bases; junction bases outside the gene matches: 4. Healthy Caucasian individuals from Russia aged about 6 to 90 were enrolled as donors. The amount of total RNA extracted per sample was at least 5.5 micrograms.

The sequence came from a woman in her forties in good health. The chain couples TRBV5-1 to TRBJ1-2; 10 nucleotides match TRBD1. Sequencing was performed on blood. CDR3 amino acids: CASSLGQGAQGYTF. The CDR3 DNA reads TGCGCCAGCAGCTTGGGACAGGGGGCGCAGGGCTACACCTTC.